This paragraph reports one T cell receptor (beta chain). Terminally differentiated effector memory CD45RA+ cells were excluded by CCR7 positive selection of CD45RO-negative cells. V dropped 4 bases and J dropped 8 bases, with 21 bases sitting between them. The CDR3 extends over 15 amino acids. Germline values: CDR1 SGHDT, CDR2 YYEEEE. Some clones are missing from TCRdb's copy, which holds only in-frame ones; the method was immunoSEQ multiplex PCR. This sample has some 2,100,000 clones, with more than 85% found just once. This record comes from a study of shared clonotypes between healthy human individuals.

This TCR came from a man younger than 30 in good health. Some clones in this sample may be carry-over from other donors' samples. The gene calls are TRBV5-6 and TRBJ1-2; D is unresolved. The specimen was naive CD8+ T cells from PBMCs. CDR3 in amino acids: CASSIGVGRSSGYTF. CDR3 DNA sequence: TGTGCCAGCAGCATTGGGGTCGGGAGGTCTTCAGGCTACACCTTC.